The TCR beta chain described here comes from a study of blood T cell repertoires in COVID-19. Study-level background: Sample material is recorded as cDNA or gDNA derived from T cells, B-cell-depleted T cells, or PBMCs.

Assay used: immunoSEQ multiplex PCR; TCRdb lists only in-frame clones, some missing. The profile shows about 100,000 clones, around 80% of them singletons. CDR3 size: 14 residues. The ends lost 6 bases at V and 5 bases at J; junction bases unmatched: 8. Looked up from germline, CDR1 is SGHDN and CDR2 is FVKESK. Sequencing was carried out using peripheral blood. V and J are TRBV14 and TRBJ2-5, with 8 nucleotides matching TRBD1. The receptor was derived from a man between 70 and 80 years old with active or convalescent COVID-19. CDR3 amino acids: CASSTDRGGETQYF. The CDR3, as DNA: TGTGCCAGCAGTACTGACAGGGGTGGGGAGACCCAGTACTTC.